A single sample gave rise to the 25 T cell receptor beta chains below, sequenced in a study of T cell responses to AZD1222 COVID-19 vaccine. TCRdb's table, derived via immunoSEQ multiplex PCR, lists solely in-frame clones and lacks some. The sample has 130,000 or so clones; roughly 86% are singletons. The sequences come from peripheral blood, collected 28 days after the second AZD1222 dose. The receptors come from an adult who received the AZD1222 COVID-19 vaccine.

The chain's CDR3 is CASSSTGNTEAFF. The CDR3 DNA is TGTGCCAGCAGTTCGACAGGAAACACTGAAGCTTTCTTT. The rearrangement uses TRBV6-5 and TRBJ1-1; tentatively, D is TRBD1 (6 bases). The V end was cut by 4 bases, the J end by 2 bases, with 8 bases between. The CDR3 totals 13 residues. Germline lookup yields CDR1 MNHEY and CDR2 SVGAGI.

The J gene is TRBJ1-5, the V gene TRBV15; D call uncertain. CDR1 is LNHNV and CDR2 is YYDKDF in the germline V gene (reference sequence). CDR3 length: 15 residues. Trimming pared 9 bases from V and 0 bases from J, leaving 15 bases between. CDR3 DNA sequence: TGTGCCACAGCCTTGGGCCAATATAGCAATCAGCCCCAGCATTTT. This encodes CATALGQYSNQPQHF.

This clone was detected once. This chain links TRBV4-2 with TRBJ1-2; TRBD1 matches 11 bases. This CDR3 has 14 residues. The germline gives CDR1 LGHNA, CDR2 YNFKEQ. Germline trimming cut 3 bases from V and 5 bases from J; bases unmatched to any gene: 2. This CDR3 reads CASSQGQGGYGYTF. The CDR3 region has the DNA TGTGCCAGCAGCCAGGGACAGGGGGGATATGGCTACACCTTC.

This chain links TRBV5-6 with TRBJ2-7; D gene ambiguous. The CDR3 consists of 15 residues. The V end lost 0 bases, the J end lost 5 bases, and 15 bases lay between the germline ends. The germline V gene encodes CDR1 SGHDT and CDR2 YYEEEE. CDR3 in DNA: TGTGCCAGCAGCTTGGGGGGAACAATTACGGACGAGCAGTACTTC. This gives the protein CASSLGGTITDEQYF. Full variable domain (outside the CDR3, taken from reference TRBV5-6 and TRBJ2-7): DAGVTQSPTHLIKTRGQQVTLRCSPKSGHDTVSWYQQALGQGPQFIFQYYEEEERQRGNFPDRFSGHQFPNYSSELNVNALLLGDSALYLCASSLGGTITDEQYFGPGTRLTVT.

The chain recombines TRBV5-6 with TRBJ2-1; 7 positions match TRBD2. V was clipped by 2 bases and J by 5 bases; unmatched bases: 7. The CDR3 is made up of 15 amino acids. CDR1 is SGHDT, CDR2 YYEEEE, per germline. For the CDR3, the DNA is TGTGCCAGCAGCTTTTTGGCTAGCGGTAACAATGAGCAGTTCTTC. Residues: CASSFLASGNNEQFF.

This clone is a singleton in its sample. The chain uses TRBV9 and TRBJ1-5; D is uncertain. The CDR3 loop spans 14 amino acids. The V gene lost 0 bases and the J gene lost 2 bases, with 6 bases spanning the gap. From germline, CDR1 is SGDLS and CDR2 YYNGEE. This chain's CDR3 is CASSVGTGNQPQHF. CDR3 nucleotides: TGTGCCAGCAGCGTAGGGACGGGCAATCAGCCCCAGCATTTT.

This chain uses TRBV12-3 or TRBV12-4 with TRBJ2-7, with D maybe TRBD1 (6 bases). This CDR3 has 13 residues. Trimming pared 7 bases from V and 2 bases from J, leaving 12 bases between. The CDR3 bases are TGTGCCAGCAAACGGACAGCTACCTACGAGCAGTACTTC. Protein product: CASKRTATYEQYF.

The CDR3 region has the DNA TGTGCCAGCAGTCGCCATAGCGGGAGGGCCACGAATGAGCAGTTCTTC. This encodes CASSRHSGRATNEQFF. This sequence joins TRBV27 and TRBJ2-1, with 11 bases that match TRBD2. After removal of 5 bases from V and 7 bases from J, the junction contained 10 bases not matched to a gene. The CDR3 is 16 residues long. Germline V gives CDR1 MNHEY, CDR2 SMNVEV (reference sequence).

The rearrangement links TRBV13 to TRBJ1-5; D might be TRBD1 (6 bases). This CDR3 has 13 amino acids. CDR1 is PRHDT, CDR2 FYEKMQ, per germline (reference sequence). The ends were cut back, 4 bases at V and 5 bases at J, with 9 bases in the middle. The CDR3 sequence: CASSSRGDQPQHF. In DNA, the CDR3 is TGTGCCAGCAGCTCAAGGGGGGATCAGCCCCAGCATTTT.

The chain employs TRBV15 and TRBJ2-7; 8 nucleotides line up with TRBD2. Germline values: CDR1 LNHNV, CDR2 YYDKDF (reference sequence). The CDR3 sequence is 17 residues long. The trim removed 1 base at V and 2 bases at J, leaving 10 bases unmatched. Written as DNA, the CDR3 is TGTGCCACCAGCAGAGGGGCCAGCGGGAGTGTAACCTACGAGCAGTACTTC. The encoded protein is CATSRGASGSVTYEQYF.

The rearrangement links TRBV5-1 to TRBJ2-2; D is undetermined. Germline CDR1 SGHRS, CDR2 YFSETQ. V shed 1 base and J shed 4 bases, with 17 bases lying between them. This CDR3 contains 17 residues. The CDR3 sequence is CASSLQVFDTLTGELFF. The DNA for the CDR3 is TGCGCCAGCAGCTTGCAGGTTTTCGATACTCTCACCGGGGAGCTGTTTTTT.

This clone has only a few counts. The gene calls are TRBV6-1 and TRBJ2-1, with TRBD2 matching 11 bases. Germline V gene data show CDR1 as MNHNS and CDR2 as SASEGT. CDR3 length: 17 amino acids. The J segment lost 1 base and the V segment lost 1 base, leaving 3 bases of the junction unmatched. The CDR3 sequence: CASSEVAGGSSYNEQFF. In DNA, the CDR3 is TGTGCCAGCAGTGAAGTAGCGGGAGGGTCGTCCTACAATGAGCAGTTCTTC.

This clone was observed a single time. CDR3 sequence (DNA): TGCGCCAGCAGCCAGGGGCAGGAAGGCACAGATACGCAGTATTTT. This encodes CASSQGQEGTDTQYF. The gene calls are TRBV5-1 and TRBJ2-3; a weak D match, TRBD1 (6 bases). The CDR3 has 15 amino acids. V was cut by 4 bases and J by 1 base, with 13 bases left in between. Germline V lookup: CDR1 SGHRS, CDR2 YFSETQ.

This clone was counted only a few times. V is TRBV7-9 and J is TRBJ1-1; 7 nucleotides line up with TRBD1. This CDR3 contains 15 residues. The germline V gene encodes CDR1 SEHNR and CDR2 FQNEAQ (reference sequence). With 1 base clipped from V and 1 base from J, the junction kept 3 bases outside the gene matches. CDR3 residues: CASSLGTGENTEAFF. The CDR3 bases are TGTGCCAGCAGCTTAGGGACAGGAGAGAACACTGAAGCTTTCTTT.

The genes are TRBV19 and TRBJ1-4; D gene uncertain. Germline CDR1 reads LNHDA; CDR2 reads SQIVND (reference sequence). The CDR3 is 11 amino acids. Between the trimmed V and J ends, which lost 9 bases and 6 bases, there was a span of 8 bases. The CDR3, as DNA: TGTGCCAGCAACTTTGATGAAAAACTGTTTTTT. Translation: CASNFDEKLFF.

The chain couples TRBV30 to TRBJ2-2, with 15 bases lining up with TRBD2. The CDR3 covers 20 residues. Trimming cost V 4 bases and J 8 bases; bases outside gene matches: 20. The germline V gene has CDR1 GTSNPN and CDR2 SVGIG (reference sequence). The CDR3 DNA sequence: TGTGCCTGGATTCCTCCAGGCAGGCGAGGACTAGCGGGAGGGTTGGGGGAGCTGTTTTTT. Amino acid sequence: CAWIPPGRRGLAGGLGELFF.

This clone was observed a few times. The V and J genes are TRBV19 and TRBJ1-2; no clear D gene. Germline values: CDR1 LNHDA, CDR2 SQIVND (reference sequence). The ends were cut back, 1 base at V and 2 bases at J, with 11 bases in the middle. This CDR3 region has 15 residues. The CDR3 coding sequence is TGTGCCAGTAGTATAGCGGGCGTCTTGAACTATGGCTACACCTTC. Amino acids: CASSIAGVLNYGYTF. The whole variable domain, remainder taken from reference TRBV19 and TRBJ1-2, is DGGITQSPKYLFRKEGQNVTLSCEQNLNHDAMYWYRQDPGQGLRLIYYSQIVNDFQKGDIAEGYSVSREKKESFPLTVTSAQKNPTAFYLCASSIAGVLNYGYTFGSGTRLTVV.

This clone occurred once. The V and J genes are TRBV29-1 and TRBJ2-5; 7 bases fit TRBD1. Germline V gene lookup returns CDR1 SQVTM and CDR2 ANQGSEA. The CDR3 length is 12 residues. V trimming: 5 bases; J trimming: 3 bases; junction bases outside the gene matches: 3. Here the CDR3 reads CSVSGGKETQYF. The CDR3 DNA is TGCAGCGTTTCAGGGGGAAAAGAGACCCAGTACTTC.

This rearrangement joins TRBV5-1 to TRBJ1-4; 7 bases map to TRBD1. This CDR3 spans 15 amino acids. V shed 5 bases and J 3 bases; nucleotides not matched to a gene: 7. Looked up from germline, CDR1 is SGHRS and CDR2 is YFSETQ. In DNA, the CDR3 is TGCGCCAGCAGTCGAAGGGGGACAGCTAATGAAAAACTGTTTTTT. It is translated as CASSRRGTANEKLFF.

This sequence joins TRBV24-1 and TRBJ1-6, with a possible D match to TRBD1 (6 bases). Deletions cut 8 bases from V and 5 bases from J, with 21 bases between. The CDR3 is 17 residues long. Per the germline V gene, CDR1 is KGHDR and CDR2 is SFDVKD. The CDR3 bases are TGTGCCACCATGGGGGAAAAGGGGTACAGGGATAATTCACCCCTCCACTTT. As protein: CATMGEKGYRDNSPLHF.

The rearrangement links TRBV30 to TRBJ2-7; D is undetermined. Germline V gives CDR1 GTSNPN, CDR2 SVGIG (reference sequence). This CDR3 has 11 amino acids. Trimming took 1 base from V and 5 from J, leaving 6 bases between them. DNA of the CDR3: TGTGCCTGGAGTGCTGGGGACGAGCAGTACTTC. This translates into CAWSAGDEQYF.

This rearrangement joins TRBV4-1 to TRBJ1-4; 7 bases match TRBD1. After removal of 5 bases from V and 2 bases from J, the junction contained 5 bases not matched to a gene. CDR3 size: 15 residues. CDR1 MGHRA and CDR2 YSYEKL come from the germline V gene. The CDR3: CASSYGGGTNEKLFF. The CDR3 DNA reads TGCGCCAGCAGCTACGGAGGGGGCACTAATGAAAAACTGTTTTTT.

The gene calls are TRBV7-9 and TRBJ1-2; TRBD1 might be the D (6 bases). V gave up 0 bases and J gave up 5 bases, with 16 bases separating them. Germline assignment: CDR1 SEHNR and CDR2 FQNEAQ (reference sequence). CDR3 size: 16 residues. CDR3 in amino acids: CASSLAQTGSRYGYTF. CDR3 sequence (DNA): TGTGCCAGCAGCTTAGCGCAAACAGGGTCGCGGTATGGCTACACCTTC.

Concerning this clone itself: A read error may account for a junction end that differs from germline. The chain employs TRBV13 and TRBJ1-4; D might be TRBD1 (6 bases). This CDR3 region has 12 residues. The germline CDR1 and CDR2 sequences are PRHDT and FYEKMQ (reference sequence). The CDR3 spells CASSSNQDRRVF. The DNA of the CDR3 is TGTGCCAGCAGCTCTAATCAGGACAGAAGAGTTTTT.

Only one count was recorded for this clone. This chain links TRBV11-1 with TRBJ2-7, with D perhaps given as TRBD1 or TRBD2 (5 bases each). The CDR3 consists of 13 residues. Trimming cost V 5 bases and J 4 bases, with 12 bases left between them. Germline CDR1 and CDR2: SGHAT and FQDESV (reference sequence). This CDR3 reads CASSPGTEYEQYF. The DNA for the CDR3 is TGTGCCAGCAGCCCGGGGACGGAGTACGAGCAGTACTTC. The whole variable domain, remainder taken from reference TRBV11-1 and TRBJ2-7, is EAEVAQSPRYKITEKSQAVAFWCDPISGHATLYWYRQILGQGPELLVQFQDESVVDDSQLPKDRFSAERLKGVDSTLKIQPAELGDSAMYLCASSPGTEYEQYFGPGTRLTVT.